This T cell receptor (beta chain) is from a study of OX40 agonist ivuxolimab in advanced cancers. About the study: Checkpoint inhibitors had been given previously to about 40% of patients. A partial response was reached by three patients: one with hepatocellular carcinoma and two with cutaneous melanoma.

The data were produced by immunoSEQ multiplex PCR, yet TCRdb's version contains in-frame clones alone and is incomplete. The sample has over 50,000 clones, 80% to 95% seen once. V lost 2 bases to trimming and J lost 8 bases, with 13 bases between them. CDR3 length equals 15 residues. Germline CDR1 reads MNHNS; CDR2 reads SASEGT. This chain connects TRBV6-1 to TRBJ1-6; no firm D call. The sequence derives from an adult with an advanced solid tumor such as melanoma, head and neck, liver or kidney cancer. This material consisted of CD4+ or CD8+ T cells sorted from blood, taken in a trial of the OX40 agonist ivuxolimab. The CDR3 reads CASSERAGLYSPLHF. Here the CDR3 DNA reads TGTGCCAGCAGTGAACGAGCAGGCCTCTATTCACCCCTCCACTTT.